This T cell receptor (beta chain) was captured in a study of blood T cells in healthy people across ages. Germline CDR1 is SEHNR and CDR2 is FQNEAQ (reference sequence). The CDR3 spans 14 residues. Trimming removed 5 bases at V and 10 bases at J, with 18 bases between. Alongside a J-beta primer mix, a sample-barcoded 5' primer served in a second PCR lasting roughly 6 to 11 cycles. The template-switch adaptor was a 5' adaptor with 12 random nucleotides. It tagged each cDNA molecule. TCRdb reanalysed the 5' RACE reads using MiXCR and keeps one entry per CDR3 protein. In the table there are about 580,000 distinct CDR3 sequences, around half of which are singletons.

This sequence originates from an elderly man in good health. The chain links TRBV7-9 to TRBJ2-1; D possibly corresponds to TRBD2 (5 bases). Specimen: blood. This chain's CDR3 is CASSPLSGNPEQFF. The CDR3 nucleotides read TGTGCCAGCAGCCCCCTGTCGGGGAACCCGGAGCAGTTCTTC.